This T cell receptor beta chain was observed in a study of long-term antiretroviral therapy in people with HIV. In the study overall: In the earliest collections, sampling predates the 2015 immediate-ART recommendation by about a decade. Whole-study results and caveats: Dominance of pre-ART expanded clones persisted, fluctuating and often declining after ART. Following ART, diversity rose but still fell short of transplant donor controls.

Assay version v3.0 of immunoSEQ was used, and it was run at survey level. The assay was immunoSEQ multiplex PCR, and TCRdb's table has in-frame clones only and misses some. The data show some 25,000 clones, about 83% seen once. Everyone in the study who had HIV was treated in the United States. To note about this clone: Its antigen is not identified.

Sequenced material: unsorted PBMCs, taken 3 years after starting antiretroviral therapy. This clonotype was obtained from a man younger than 30 with HIV.

DNA of the CDR3: TGTGCCAGCAATCTGGACCTCCGGGAAAAACTGTTTTTT. This sequence encodes CASNLDLREKLFF. J is TRBJ1-4 and V is TRBV2, with D uncertain. The V gene's germline CDR1 is SNHLY and CDR2 FYNNEI. The CDR3 sequence is 13 residues long. V lost 7 bases and J lost 8, with 14 bases in between.